The rows below give T cell receptor beta chains drawn from one sample of a study of cytomegalovirus exposure and HLA in healthy donors. Libraries were prepared by immunoSEQ multiplex PCR; TCRdb keeps only in-frame clonotypes and omits some of them. Here the sample spans roughly 200,000 clones, roughly 85% being singletons. The sequencing input was PBMCs. The source of these receptors is a woman aged 30 to 39 in good health and CMV-seropositive. Each CDR3 is given with its conserved first and last residue. D genes are given only for firm matches.

V	D	J	CDR3	DNA
TRBV4-1	TRBD1	TRBJ1-2	CASSRQGAGYGYTF	TGCGCCAGCAGCCGACAGGGGGCTGGCTATGGCTACACCTTC
TRBV13	-	TRBJ2-3	CASSPSGEITDTQYF	TGTGCCAGCAGCCCGTCGGGGGAAATCACAGATACGCAGTATTTT
TRBV7-2	TRBD1	TRBJ1-1	CASSPEPWTGDLEAFF	TGTGCCAGCAGCCCGGAGCCCTGGACAGGGGATCTGGAGGCTTTCTTT
TRBV6-1	TRBD1	TRBJ1-1	CASSEGPQGASTEAFF	TGTGCCAGCAGTGAAGGGCCACAGGGGGCGAGCACTGAAGCTTTCTTT
TRBV15	-	TRBJ1-1	CATTAEFGVRNTEAFF	TGTGCCACCACGGCGGAGTTTGGAGTCCGGAACACTGAAGCTTTCTTT
TRBV6-1	TRBD1	TRBJ1-1	CASSPTGLDTEAFF	TGTGCCAGCAGTCCGACAGGGTTGGACACTGAAGCTTTCTTT
TRBV6-5	TRBD1	TRBJ2-7	CASSRGQAYEQYF	TGTGCCAGCAGTCGAGGACAGGCCTACGAGCAGTACTTC
TRBV4-3	TRBD1	TRBJ2-2	CASSHRRTGSGELFF	TGCGCCAGCAGCCACCGACGGACAGGGTCCGGGGAGCTGTTTTTT
TRBV27	-	TRBJ2-3	CASGAGGLRGTQYF	TGTGCCAGCGGTGCTGGCGGGCTCCGGGGAACGCAGTATTTT
TRBV19	TRBD2	TRBJ2-5	CASSMGLAGDQETQYF	TGTGCCAGTAGTATGGGACTGGCGGGGGACCAAGAGACCCAGTACTTC
TRBV19	-	TRBJ1-1	CASSPPQGTEAFF	TGTGCCAGTAGTCCTCCCCAGGGCACTGAAGCTTTCTTT
TRBV5-6	TRBD1	TRBJ1-1	CASSSLQGMNTEAFF	TGTGCCAGCAGCTCGCTACAGGGGATGAACACTGAAGCTTTCTTT
TRBV18	TRBD1	TRBJ1-2	CASSDSETGNYGYTF	TGTGCCAGCTCAGACTCAGAGACAGGGAACTATGGCTACACCTTC